Shown below are 29 T cell receptor beta chains from a single sample sequenced in a study of cytomegalovirus exposure and HLA in healthy donors. Use of 60 Vbeta and 13 Jbeta primers characterized the PCR. Using immunoSEQ multiplex PCR, the repertoire was profiled, and TCRdb retains in-frame clones only, with some absent. The sample holds approximately 110,000 clones; about 80% are singletons and the top ten take about 2.8%. Sequenced input: PBMCs. Every receptor here comes from a man between 50 and 59 years old in good health and CMV-seropositive.

This clone was detected a few times. This chain connects TRBV5-1 to TRBJ2-7; 11 bases are shared with TRBD2. V shed 3 bases and J 2 bases; nucleotides not matched to a gene: 4. Germline V gene lookup returns CDR1 SGHRS and CDR2 YFSETQ. This CDR3 comprises 15 residues. This CDR3 is CASSYLAGGPYEQYF. Here the CDR3 DNA reads TGCGCCAGCAGCTACCTAGCGGGAGGCCCCTACGAGCAGTACTTC.

This clone was found a few times. At the DNA level, this CDR3 is encoded by other sequences in the same sample as well. The chain combines TRBV5-6 with TRBJ2-6; no reliable D call. The CDR3 length is 15 residues. Deletions cut 0 bases from V and 0 bases from J, with 4 bases between. Germline CDR1 SGHDT, CDR2 YYEEEE. The CDR3 loop reads CASSLGVSGANVLTF. CDR3 in DNA: TGTGCCAGCAGCTTGGGCGTCTCTGGGGCCAACGTCCTGACTTTC.

V is TRBV6-5 and J is TRBJ2-7, with D unresolved. The CDR3 sequence is 16 residues long. Trimming took off 0 bases at V and 0 bases at J, with 12 bases between the two ends. Germline CDR1 MNHEY, CDR2 SVGAGI. The DNA of the CDR3 is TGTGCCAGCAGTTACTCACTCCTTTCCGTCTCCTACGAGCAGTACTTC. Translation gives CASSYSLLSVSYEQYF.

The chain is built from TRBV5-1 and TRBJ2-2, with 9 bases identical to TRBD2. V shed 2 bases, J shed 7 bases, and the junction held 12 bases outside the gene matches. The CDR3 has 17 amino acids. The germline V gene encodes CDR1 SGHRS and CDR2 YFSETQ. CDR3 DNA: TGCGCCAGCAGCTTAGCTGGCGGGGGGGCCACCGGCGGGGAGCTGTTTTTT. Its translation is CASSLAGGGATGGELFF. Using reference TRBV5-1 and TRBJ2-2 for the parts outside the CDR3, the full variable domain is KAGVTQTPRYLIKTRGQQVTLSCSPISGHRSVSWYQQTPGQGLQFLFEYFSETQRNKGNFPGRFSGRQFSNSRSEMNVSTLELGDSALYLCASSLAGGGATGGELFFGEGSRLTVL.

V gene TRBV7-2 combines with J gene TRBJ1-5; D ambiguous. Germline-derived CDR1 and CDR2 are SGHTA and FQGNSA. CDR3 length equals 15 residues. V was cut by 4 bases and J by 4 bases, with 14 bases left in between. The CDR3 loop is CASSSGSQMNQPQHF. The CDR3 DNA follows: TGTGCCAGCAGCTCGGGGAGCCAGATGAATCAGCCCCAGCATTTT.

The rearrangement links TRBV9 to TRBJ2-5, with 7 bases aligning to TRBD1. J was trimmed by 5 bases and V by 1 base; bases with no gene match: 17. The CDR3 sequence is 18 residues long. Per the germline V gene, CDR1 is SGDLS and CDR2 is YYNGEE. The CDR3 sequence: CASSVPDGGTGVRETQYF. Written as DNA, the CDR3 is TGTGCCAGCAGCGTACCTGATGGAGGAACAGGGGTCAGGGAGACCCAGTACTTC.

This clone has more than one count but fewer than ten. The CDR3 nucleotides read TGTGCCAGCAGCGTAGCCCCGGGTGACTACAGCACAGATACGCAGTATTTT. Translated: CASSVAPGDYSTDTQYF. This chain links TRBV9 with TRBJ2-3, with D tentatively TRBD2 (5 bases). The germline V and J ends were trimmed by 0 bases and 0 bases, with 14 bases remaining between them. This CDR3 is built from 17 residues. Germline lookup yields CDR1 SGDLS and CDR2 YYNGEE.

This clone was counted once. V and J are TRBV28 and TRBJ1-6; D is possibly TRBD1 (6 bases). The germline V and J ends were trimmed by 1 base and 5 bases, with 9 bases remaining between them. CDR1 is MDHEN and CDR2 is SYDVKM in the germline V gene. This CDR3 is 15 amino acids long. CDR3 nucleotide sequence: TGTGCCAGCAGTTTATTGTCAGGGGATAATTCACCCCTCCACTTT. This translates into CASSLLSGDNSPLHF.

About this clone itself: The identical CDR3 is also encoded by other nucleotide sequences in the sample. The V and J genes are TRBV5-1 and TRBJ2-1, with D perhaps TRBD1 (6 bases). Looked up from germline, CDR1 is SGHRS and CDR2 is YFSETQ. The CDR3 consists of 15 residues. V was clipped by 3 bases and J by 7 bases, with 17 bases between them. The CDR3 bases are TGCGCCAGCAGCTGGAATCCTCCTCAGGGGAATGAGCAGTTCTTC. Encoded protein: CASSWNPPQGNEQFF.

Here the CDR3 reads CASSFYPRGGYGYTF. In DNA form, the CDR3 reads TGTGCCAGCAGCTTCTACCCCAGGGGTGGCTATGGCTACACCTTC. This chain connects TRBV27 to TRBJ1-2, with D tentatively TRBD1 (6 bases). The CDR3 extends over 15 amino acids. V shed 6 bases and J shed 4 bases, with 18 bases lying between them. Per germline, CDR1 MNHEY and CDR2 SMNVEV (reference sequence).

V gene TRBV12-2 combines with J gene TRBJ2-7; TRBD2, the table's D call, lacks a check against the DNA. TRBV12-2 is a recognized pseudogene. The CDR3 covers 14 residues. CDR3 sequence reads: CASRFCGYPYEQYF. CDR3 sequence (DNA): TGTGCAAGTCGCTTCTGCGGATACCCTTACGAGCAGTACTTC.

This chain uses TRBV6-4 with TRBJ1-1, with a tentative D call TRBD1 (6 bases). In germline, CDR1 is MRHNA, CDR2 SNTAGT. The CDR3 is 14 residues long. V was pared by 3 bases and J by 7 bases, with 15 bases between. CDR3 amino acids: CASSERSGGGEAFF. DNA of the CDR3: TGTGCCAGCAGTGAAAGGTCGGGGGGCGGTGAAGCTTTCTTT.

The chain uses TRBV19 and TRBJ1-2; D perhaps matches TRBD1 (5 bases). The germline V and J ends were trimmed by 4 bases and 8 bases, with 17 bases remaining between them. CDR3 length equals 14 residues. Germline lookup yields CDR1 LNHDA and CDR2 SQIVND (reference sequence). The CDR3 region is CASSSQGTDAGYTF. CDR3 nucleotides: TGTGCCAGTAGTAGCCAGGGTACGGATGCCGGCTACACCTTC.

V usage is TRBV10-1 and J usage is TRBJ1-1; the match to TRBD1 covers 9 bases. The CDR3 loop spans 15 amino acids. Germline values: CDR1 WNHNN, CDR2 SYGVQD (reference sequence). The ends lost 3 bases at V and 3 bases at J; junction bases unmatched: 5. The CDR3 region has the DNA TGCGCCAGCAGTGATCCAGGGACAGGGTACACTGAAGCTTTCTTT. Its protein product is CASSDPGTGYTEAFF.

The chain employs TRBV6-1 and TRBJ1-2; TRBD1 agrees at 7 bases. The V segment lost 1 base and the J segment 7 bases; nucleotides outside the gene matches: 6. Looked up from germline, CDR1 is MNHNS and CDR2 is SASEGT. The CDR3 covers 14 residues. CDR3 sequence: CASSEGDRVSGYTF. The CDR3, as DNA: TGTGCCAGCAGTGAAGGAGACAGGGTTTCTGGCTACACCTTC.

The rearrangement links TRBV11-2 to TRBJ2-5; maybe TRBD2 (5 bases). Trimming took off 7 bases at V and 5 bases at J, with 23 bases between the two ends. Germline CDR1 is SGHAT and CDR2 is FQNNGV. The CDR3 loop spans 16 amino acids. The CDR3 DNA follows: TGTGCCAGCACCGCCGGGTGGCGGGTTGATGGTGAGACCCAGTACTTC. Translated: CASTAGWRVDGETQYF.

The CDR3 DNA sequence: TGTGCCAGCAGCGTAGACGGCAGGGCGGTCTATGGCTACACCTTC. It specifies CASSVDGRAVYGYTF. The gene calls are TRBV9 and TRBJ1-2; a weak D match, TRBD1 (5 bases). V lost 0 bases and J 4 bases, leaving 13 bases between the germline ends. The germline gives CDR1 SGDLS, CDR2 YYNGEE. The CDR3 runs 15 residues.

This clone showed up just once. J is TRBJ2-1 and V is TRBV2; D is ambiguous. Germline V gene sequence: CDR1 SNHLY, CDR2 FYNNEI. Trimming removed 11 bases at V and 4 bases at J, with 15 bases between. The CDR3 is made up of 13 amino acids. The CDR3 sequence is CAGSFTAYNEQFF. In nucleotides, the CDR3 is TGTGCCGGCTCGTTTACAGCTTACAATGAGCAGTTCTTC.

V and J are TRBV11-2 and TRBJ2-2; TRBD1 is a possible D gene (5 bases). V dropped 3 bases and J dropped 5 bases, with 10 bases sitting between them. The CDR3 runs 14 residues. Germline CDR1 is SGHAT and CDR2 is FQNNGV. CDR3 sequence reads: CASSFNRQTGELFF. The CDR3 DNA sequence: TGTGCCAGCAGCTTCAACAGGCAGACCGGGGAGCTGTTTTTT.

The chain recombines TRBV5-1 with TRBJ1-1; perhaps TRBD1 as D (5 bases). The CDR3 consists of 14 residues. V was clipped by 4 bases and J by 3 bases, with 13 bases between them. The germline CDR1 and CDR2 sequences are SGHRS and YFSETQ. Here the CDR3 DNA reads TGCGCCAGCAGCCCCGCTCGGGGGGACACTGAAGCTTTCTTT. Translating gives CASSPARGDTEAFF.

The rearrangement links TRBV19 to TRBJ2-1, with TRBD1 matching over 9 bases. Trimming cost V 3 bases and J 6 bases; bases outside gene matches: 6. The CDR3 sequence is 15 residues long. CDR1 and CDR2 from the germline V gene are LNHDA and SQIVND (reference sequence). CDR3 region: CASSITGQGTNEQFF. Written as DNA, the CDR3 is TGTGCCAGTAGTATCACGGGACAGGGAACCAATGAGCAGTTCTTC.

This clone was seen more than once but under ten times. The chain combines TRBV28 with TRBJ2-3; 8 positions agree with TRBD1. The germline V gene encodes CDR1 MDHEN and CDR2 SYDVKM. V gave up 3 bases and J gave up 5 bases; unmatched junction bases: 4. This CDR3 has 14 residues. CDR3 in DNA: TGTGCCAGCAGTTTGGCAGGGGGCGAAGATACGCAGTATTTT. It specifies CASSLAGGEDTQYF.

The genes are TRBV27 and TRBJ2-3; TRBD1 aligns across 8 bases. CDR1 and CDR2 (germline): MNHEY, SMNVEV (reference sequence). With V trimmed by 5 bases and J by 4 bases, 5 bases remained unmatched. CDR3 length: 14 residues. The CDR3 nucleotides read TGTGCCAGCAGTGGCAGGGGGCTCGCAGATACGCAGTATTTT. Residues: CASSGRGLADTQYF.

The chain recombines TRBV2 with TRBJ1-5; TRBD1 is a possible D gene (5 bases). The CDR3 contains 14 residues. The germline V and J ends were trimmed by 6 bases and 3 bases, with 12 bases remaining between them. The germline gives CDR1 SNHLY, CDR2 FYNNEI. In DNA, the CDR3 is TGTGCCAGCAGCGAGGAGGGGAACAATCAGCCCCAGCATTTT. It encodes CASSEEGNNQPQHF. The whole variable domain, filled in from reference TRBV2 and TRBJ1-5, reads EPEVTQTPSHQVTQMGQEVILRCVPISNHLYFYWYRQILGQKVEFLVSFYNNEISEKSEIFDDQFSVERPDGSNFTLKIRSTKLEDSAMYFCASSEEGNNQPQHFGDGTRLSIL.

The chain joins TRBV5-1 to TRBJ2-1; 7 bases fit TRBD2. The CDR3 spans 15 residues. Germline trimming cut 0 bases from V and 1 base from J; bases unmatched to any gene: 1. CDR1 is SGHRS, CDR2 YFSETQ, per germline. The CDR3 protein is CASSLGLASYNEQFF. In nucleotides, the CDR3 is TGCGCCAGCAGCTTGGGACTAGCTTCCTACAATGAGCAGTTCTTC. Drawing the rest from reference TRBV5-1 and TRBJ2-1, the complete variable domain is KAGVTQTPRYLIKTRGQQVTLSCSPISGHRSVSWYQQTPGQGLQFLFEYFSETQRNKGNFPGRFSGRQFSNSRSEMNVSTLELGDSALYLCASSLGLASYNEQFFGPGTRLTVL.

This clone was observed a handful of times. The chain combines TRBV7-2 with TRBJ2-1; D not resolved. This CDR3 comprises 15 residues. Germline V gene lookup returns CDR1 SGHTA and CDR2 FQGNSA. Trimming stripped 5 bases from V and 0 bases from J, with 11 bases between. The CDR3 region has the DNA TGTGCCAGCAGCCGGCGGTCGAGCTCCTACAATGAGCAGTTCTTC. It codes for CASSRRSSSYNEQFF. The complete variable domain, with remaining parts taken from reference TRBV7-2 and TRBJ2-1, reads GAGVSQSPSNKVTEKGKDVELRCDPISGHTALYWYRQSLGQGLEFLIYFQGNSAPDKSGLPSDRFSAERTGGSVSTLTIQRTQQEDSAVYLCASSRRSSSYNEQFFGPGTRLTVL.

A few counts support this clone. V and J are TRBV4-1 and TRBJ2-3; D is possibly TRBD2 (6 bases). From germline, CDR1 is MGHRA and CDR2 YSYEKL. This CDR3 contains 15 residues. V lost 3 bases and J lost 6, with 16 bases in between. This chain's CDR3 is CASSQTGLRSDTQYF. The CDR3 DNA sequence: TGCGCCAGCAGCCAGACCGGACTACGATCGGATACGCAGTATTTT.

V is TRBV18 and J is TRBJ2-3; 9 nucleotides align to TRBD1. CDR1 and CDR2 (germline): KGHSH, LQKENI. The CDR3 has 16 residues. The V segment lost 1 base and the J segment 2 bases; nucleotides outside the gene matches: 4. The CDR3 nucleotides read TGTGCCAGCTCACCACAGGACAGGGGAAACACAGATACGCAGTATTTT. This translates into CASSPQDRGNTDTQYF.

This chain connects TRBV5-6 to TRBJ1-3, with TRBD1 identical over 9 bases. Germline-derived CDR1 and CDR2 are SGHDT and YYEEEE. J was trimmed by 4 bases and V by 2 bases; bases with no gene match: 4. The CDR3 is 15 amino acids. The CDR3 DNA follows: TGTGCCAGCAGCTTACTGGGACAGGGAGGAAACACCATATATTTT. Translating gives CASSLLGQGGNTIYF.